Following are 5 T cell receptor beta chains from one sample sequenced in a study of CD8+ T cells in alopecia areata. Sequencing used cDNA as its template, made by extracting RNA and reverse transcribing it. The assay was immunoSEQ multiplex PCR, and TCRdb's table has in-frame clones only and misses some. The sample is made up of under 350,000 clones, none counted only once. Scientists pooled cutaneous lymph node cells and sorted them on CD4, CD8alpha, NKG2D, NKG2ACE and other markers. Sequencing was done on a sample of CD4+ T cells sorted from a lymph node. Receptor source: a C3H/HeJ mouse with alopecia areata. MHC haplotype here: H2-k.

This clone appeared a few times. Gene names and germline refer to mouse. The DNA ends 4 residues before the CDR3 does, and the rest of the CDR3 is filled in from the germline J gene. The chain has TRBV13-1 and TRBJ2-2; D might be TRBD1 (5 bases). V dropped 0 bases and J dropped 4 bases, with 10 bases sitting between them. From germline, CDR1 is NSHNY and CDR2 SYGAGN. CDR3 size: 15 residues. CDR3 in amino acids: CASSDEGRGTGQLYF. The DNA read from the CDR3 is TGTGCCAGCAGTGATGAGGGGAGGGGCACCGGG.

This clone was seen only a few times. Gene names and germline match the mouse. The sequenced fragment ends 3 residues before the CDR3 boundary, so the rest is inferred from the germline J gene. The rearrangement links TRBV5 to TRBJ1-6, with 9 bases lining up with TRBD1. TRBJ1-6 counts as an open reading frame of uncertain function. Per the germline V gene, CDR1 is LGHNA and CDR2 is YNLKQL (reference sequence). V was pared by 4 bases and J by 8 bases, with 6 bases of the junction left unmatched. This CDR3 has 15 residues. CDR3: CASSRWTGEDSPLYF. Incomplete CDR3 DNA: TGTGCCAGCAGCCGCTGGACAGGGGAAGATTCGCCC.

In this sample, this clone turned up many times. Mouse gene names apply. Read coverage stops 4 residues before the CDR3 terminus; the germline J gene supplies the remainder. This chain joins TRBV17 and TRBJ2-3; 8 nucleotides align to TRBD2. After removal of 3 bases from V and 0 bases from J, the junction contained 2 bases not matched to a gene. The CDR3 totals 15 residues. CDR1 and CDR2 (germline): MNHDT, YYDKIL. The CDR3 bases that were read are TGTGCTAGCAGTAGGTGGGGGGGGAGTGCAGAA. It yields the protein CASSRWGGSAE. The whole CDR3 sequence reads CASSRWGGSAETLYF.

Turning to this clone: Germline and genes: mouse. Coverage ceases 4 residues before the CDR3 finishes, and the germline J gene fills in the end. The chain links TRBV29 to TRBJ2-5; TRBD1 aligns across 7 bases. The ends lost 6 bases at V and 0 bases at J; junction bases unmatched: 3. The CDR3 covers 14 residues. Germline values: CDR1 MSHET, CDR2 SYDVDS. CDR3 bases read: TGTGCTAGCAGGGACAGGCCTAACCAAGAC. Amino acids: CASRDRPNQD. Given in full, the CDR3 is CASRDRPNQDTQYF. The whole variable domain, filled in from reference TRBV29 and TRBJ2-5, reads DMKVTQMPRYLIKRMGENVLLECGQDMSHETMYWYRQDPGLGLQLIYISYDVDSNSEGDIPKGYRVSRKKREHFSLILDSAKTNQTSVYFCASRDRPNQDTQYFGPGTRLLVL.

The table lists this clone with a few counts. A much larger clone differs by one base, so this may be a read error. The genes and germline here are from mouse. The CDR3 is cut off 4 residues early in the read; its end comes from the germline J gene. This rearrangement joins TRBV13-1 to TRBJ1-2; 8 nucleotides match TRBD1. The CDR3 is made up of 13 amino acids. Germline V lookup: CDR1 NSHNY, CDR2 SYGAGN. V lost 5 bases to trimming and J lost 3 bases; unmatched junction nucleotides: 3. The sequenced CDR3 bases are TGTGCCAGCAGCGCAGGGGGCCACTCC. Translation: CASSAGGHS. The full CDR3 protein is CASSAGGHSDYTF.